This TCR beta chain originates from a study of T cells in Graves' hyperthyroidism and ophthalmopathy. Diagnosis relied on clinical symptoms, serum thyroxine and TRAb, thyroid ultrasound and orbital computed tomography. The authors obtained PBMCs from about 9.5 ml of fresh peripheral blood. Germline loops: CDR1 LNHNV, CDR2 YYDKDF (reference sequence). Trimming stripped 0 bases from V and 4 bases from J, with 9 bases between. The CDR3 has 14 amino acids. Findings of the study overall: Most thyroid clonotypes with frequency above 0.001 were detected in blood.

There were TCR beta CDR3 regions amplified from RNA transcripts. Primed by the HTBI set, a first-round RT-PCR was run on the TCR CDR3. Each CDR3 protein is one row after TCRdb ran MiXCR on the multiplex PCR reads. The sample includes more than 550,000 distinct CDR3 sequences, roughly 17% of them seen just once. On this clonotype: Its target is unknown.

The sequence was obtained from a middle-aged man with Graves' hyperthyroidism. The rearrangement uses TRBV15 and TRBJ1-2, with D unresolved. The sample taken for sequencing was blood. CDR3 coding DNA: TGTGCCACCAGCAGAGATTATCTTCTCTATGGCTACACCTTC. Amino acid sequence: CATSRDYLLYGYTF.